One sample yielded the 10 T cell receptor beta chains listed below, sequenced in a study of spatial heterogeneity in lung cancer. Time point noted: blood at routine non-recurrence follow-up after resection. TCRdb re-called the 5' RACE reads through MiXCR, storing one row per CDR3 protein. The table records 49,000 or so distinct CDR3 sequences, approximately 12% of them present only once. The input for sequencing was PBMCs, taken at follow-up. The receptors stem from a male donor with early-stage non-small cell lung cancer.

This clonotype came up a few times. The junction shows a germline mismatch at one end, possibly a read error. The rearrangement links TRBV9 to TRBJ2-7; D gene unclear. Germline values: CDR1 SGDLS, CDR2 YYNGEE. The CDR3 covers 18 residues. CDR3 bases: TGCGCCAGCAGTCAACCCTTCGGTCCTCCTCGACATTACTACGAGCAGTACTTC. It is translated as CASSQPFGPPRHYYEQYF.

This clonotype was counted many times. The rearrangement links TRBV7-9 to TRBJ2-6, with D unresolved. The germline V gene has CDR1 SEHNR and CDR2 FQNEAQ (reference sequence). The V end was cut by 5 bases, the J end by 2 bases, with 4 bases between. The CDR3 has 13 residues. CDR3 nucleotides: TGTGCCAGCAGCCACCCTGGGGCCAACGTCCTGACTTTC. It codes for CASSHPGANVLTF.

This clonotype was counted many times. CDR3 nucleotide sequence: TGCAGTTACCCGGGACAGGGAAGGACCGGGGAGCTGTTTTTT. Protein sequence: CSYPGQGRTGELFF. The chain combines TRBV29-1 with TRBJ2-2; 9 nucleotides match TRBD1. CDR3 size: 14 residues. Germline V CDR1 and CDR2: SQVTM, ANQGSEA.

In this sample, this clonotype turned up many times. J is TRBJ2-3 and V is TRBV10-3; 14 bases fit TRBD2. V lost 10 bases and J lost 1; bases outside the gene matches: 7. Germline assignment: CDR1 ENHRY and CDR2 SYGVKD. The CDR3 consists of 16 residues. The CDR3 bases are TGTGCCACCCGACTAGCGGGAGGGCCGGGCACAGATACGCAGTATTTT. Its protein product is CATRLAGGPGTDTQYF.

This chain uses TRBV7-2 with TRBJ1-3; D may be TRBD1 (5 bases). Germline V gene data show CDR1 as SGHTA and CDR2 as FQGNSA. This CDR3 is 13 amino acids long. V was pared by 4 bases and J by 4 bases, with 8 bases between. The CDR3 sequence is CASSSNRGNTIYF. For the CDR3, the DNA is TGTGCCAGCAGCTCGAACAGGGGAAACACCATATATTTT. Combining the CDR3 with reference TRBV7-2 and TRBJ1-3 gives the whole variable domain GAGVSQSPSNKVTEKGKDVELRCDPISGHTALYWYRQSLGQGLEFLIYFQGNSAPDKSGLPSDRFSAERTGGSVSTLTIQRTQQEDSAVYLCASSSNRGNTIYFGEGSWLTVV.

J is TRBJ2-1 and V is TRBV5-1; D perhaps matches TRBD2 (5 bases). The CDR3 is 15 amino acids. Germline lookup yields CDR1 SGHRS and CDR2 YFSETQ. Trimming cost V 1 base and J 4 bases, with 12 bases left between them. CDR3 in amino acids: CASSLTAGGYNEQFF. The CDR3, as DNA: TGCGCCAGCAGCTTGACGGCGGGCGGGTACAATGAGCAGTTCTTC. Full variable domain (outside the CDR3, taken from reference TRBV5-1 and TRBJ2-1): KAGVTQTPRYLIKTRGQQVTLSCSPISGHRSVSWYQQTPGQGLQFLFEYFSETQRNKGNFPGRFSGRQFSNSRSEMNVSTLELGDSALYLCASSLTAGGYNEQFFGPGTRLTVL.

This rearrangement joins TRBV5-1 to TRBJ1-2; 7 nucleotides line up with TRBD1. There are 15 residues in the CDR3. Trimming took 4 bases from V and 0 from J; bases not matched to a gene: 6. The germline CDR1 and CDR2 sequences are SGHRS and YFSETQ. CDR3 in amino acids: CASSRRQGANYGYTF. The DNA for the CDR3 is TGCGCCAGCAGCAGGAGACAGGGTGCTAACTATGGCTACACCTTC.

The chain employs TRBV4-2 and TRBJ2-3; 13 bases fit TRBD2. V shed 4 bases and J 2 bases; nucleotides not matched to a gene: 6. The CDR3 spans 17 residues. Per germline, CDR1 LGHNA and CDR2 YNFKEQ. CDR3 sequence (DNA): TGTGCCAGCAGCCGGAGGACTAGCGGGGGTGTCACAGATACGCAGTATTTT. Protein sequence: CASSRRTSGGVTDTQYF.

This clonotype came up many times. The rearrangement joins TRBV20-1 to TRBJ1-1, with D tentatively TRBD1 (5 bases). The CDR3 contains 14 residues. Per germline, CDR1 DFQATT and CDR2 SNEGSKA (reference sequence). V shed 8 bases and J shed 2 bases, with 18 bases lying between them. CDR3 sequence reads: CSIGTTDINTEAFF. Written as DNA, the CDR3 is TGCAGTATCGGTACGACAGACATAAACACTGAAGCTTTCTTT.

This clonotype was detected only a few times. The V gene is TRBV27, the J gene TRBJ1-3, with unresolved D. The CDR3 runs to 16 residues. Germline V lookup: CDR1 MNHEY, CDR2 SMNVEV (reference sequence). Deletions cut 3 bases from V and 0 bases from J, with 12 bases between. The CDR3 is CASSFSVPVSGNTIYF. CDR3 coding DNA: TGTGCCAGCAGTTTCTCAGTTCCCGTCTCTGGAAACACCATATATTTT.